This T cell receptor (beta chain) was obtained from a study of breast tumors, draining lymph nodes, adjacent tissues. Study conclusions and caveats: Data fit most tumor T cells coming from lymph node, expanding in tumor. The lymph node origin of tumor T cells was framed as consistent with a hypothesis, not demonstrated. Tumor TCR diversity was below lymph nodes but above nontumor tissue.

The germline V gene encodes CDR1 MNHEY and CDR2 SVGEGT. With 1 base removed from V and 4 bases from J, the gap between germline ends came to 4 bases. This CDR3 region has 13 residues. The lymph nodes were axillary draining lymph nodes from breast cancer patients. This clonotype was recorded at least ten times. What it binds is unknown. TCRdb re-called the multiplex PCR reads with MiXCR, one entry per CDR3 protein. The sample shows fewer than 140,000 distinct CDR3 sequences, roughly 29% of them seen only once. This receptor was identified in a female donor with breast cancer. Some clones in this sample may be carry-over from other donors' samples. The sequenced material came from axillary lymph node tissue. V usage is TRBV6-2 or TRBV6-3 and J usage is TRBJ2-2; no reliable D call. The CDR3 DNA sequence: TGTGCCAGCAGTTACTTCTCCACCGGGGAGCTGTTTTTT. Amino acids: CASSYFSTGELFF.